The 18 T cell receptor beta chains listed next were all sequenced from one sample in a study of T cell changes during pregnancy in multiple sclerosis. Sequencing was performed with immunoSEQ multiplex PCR; in TCRdb, only in-frame clones are kept and a portion is missing. The data hold 25,000 to 35,000 clones, with around 90% observed a single time. The sample in question was CD4+ T cells from peripheral blood mononuclear cells, obtained in the third trimester of pregnancy. These receptor sequences come from a female donor in good health, enrolled as a control in a pregnancy study.

The gene calls are TRBV13 and TRBJ2-3, with 9 nucleotides matching TRBD2. The trim removed 1 base at V and 0 bases at J, leaving 5 bases unmatched. The CDR3 is 17 amino acids. Germline V gene data show CDR1 as PRHDT and CDR2 as FYEKMQ (reference sequence). Written as DNA, the CDR3 is TGTGCCAGCAGCTTAGTAGCTAGCGGGGCTAGCACAGATACGCAGTATTTT. It yields the protein CASSLVASGASTDTQYF.

The chain employs TRBV30 and TRBJ1-2, with D unclear. Germline CDR1 GTSNPN, CDR2 SVGIG (reference sequence). The V and J ends lost 7 bases and 5 bases respectively, with 14 bases between them. This CDR3 has 12 amino acids. Here the CDR3 reads CASSRESYGYTF. The DNA of the CDR3 is TGTGCCTCCTCCCGGGAGTCATATGGCTACACCTTC.

The chain employs TRBV11-2 and TRBJ1-5; D unresolved. The CDR3 is 15 residues long. The V gene's germline CDR1 is SGHAT and CDR2 FQNNGV. Between the trimmed V and J ends, which lost 0 bases and 0 bases, there was a span of 6 bases. The CDR3 nucleotides read TGTGCCAGCAGCTTAGATCCTAATAGCAATCAGCCCCAGCATTTT. Translating gives CASSLDPNSNQPQHF.

CDR3 residues: CATRRQGAIFVTEAFF. In DNA, the CDR3 is TGTGCCACCAGGCGACAGGGGGCAATTTTTGTCACTGAAGCTTTCTTT. The gene calls are TRBV19 and TRBJ1-1; 10 bases match TRBD1. The CDR3 sequence is 16 residues long. V lost 10 bases to trimming and J lost 4 bases; unmatched junction nucleotides: 15. Germline CDR1 is LNHDA and CDR2 is SQIVND (reference sequence). The full variable domain, with the rest looked up from reference TRBV19 and TRBJ1-1, is DGGITQSPKYLFRKEGQNVTLSCEQNLNHDAMYWYRQDPGQGLRLIYYSQIVNDFQKGDIAEGYSVSREKKESFPLTVTSAQKNPTAFYLCATRRQGAIFVTEAFFGQGTRLTVV.

V gene TRBV6-5 combines with J gene TRBJ1-1, with a weak D call TRBD1 (6 bases). Germline V gives CDR1 MNHEY, CDR2 SVGAGI. Trimming took 4 bases from V and 8 from J, leaving 17 bases between them. This CDR3 has 14 amino acids. CDR3 DNA: TGTGCCAGCAGTTCCCTAACAGGGAGGGGGGAAGCTTTCTTT. It yields the protein CASSSLTGRGEAFF.

V and J are TRBV6-1 and TRBJ1-4; 7 bases are a match to TRBD1. Losses at the gene ends were 1 base for V and 5 bases for J; bases not matched to a gene: 4. In germline, CDR1 is MNHNS, CDR2 SASEGT. The CDR3 loop spans 15 amino acids. The CDR3 DNA follows: TGTGCCAGCAGTGAAGTGGCAGGGGGGAATGAAAAACTGTTTTTT. Translating it yields CASSEVAGGNEKLFF.

The CDR3 sequence is CASSDSGQGVETQYF. In DNA, the CDR3 is TGTGCCAGCAGTGACTCGGGACAGGGGGTGGAGACCCAGTACTTC. The V call is TRBV6-1, the J call TRBJ2-5; 11 bases are shared with TRBD1. Trimming at V came to 3 bases and at J to 5 bases, leaving 5 bases not matched to a gene. The CDR3 contains 15 residues. The V gene's germline CDR1 is MNHNS and CDR2 SASEGT.

The CDR3 DNA reads TGTGCCATCAGTGAGCCTGGACACCCGGACACTGAAGCTTTCTTT. This encodes CAISEPGHPDTEAFF. V usage is TRBV10-3 and J usage is TRBJ1-1, with D possibly matching TRBD1 (5 bases). The CDR3 runs 15 residues. Trimming took off 2 bases at V and 3 bases at J, with 13 bases between the two ends. Germline V gene lookup returns CDR1 ENHRY and CDR2 SYGVKD.

The J gene is TRBJ1-5, the V gene TRBV5-6, with 8 bases fitting TRBD1. The CDR3 spans 13 residues. V lost 4 bases and J lost 6; bases outside the gene matches: 3. Per the germline V gene, CDR1 is SGHDT and CDR2 is YYEEEE. For the CDR3, the DNA is TGTGCCAGCAGCCCACAGGGGGGTCAGCCCCAGCATTTT. This translates into CASSPQGGQPQHF.

V and J are TRBV11-3 and TRBJ2-3; 9 bases are a match to TRBD2. Germline values: CDR1 SGHNT, CDR2 YENEEA. J lost 9 bases, V lost 5 bases, and 15 bases had no gene match. This CDR3 contains 16 residues. The CDR3 sequence is CASSHTRGGTGRTQYF. The CDR3 DNA follows: TGTGCCAGCAGCCATACGCGGGGGGGTACGGGCCGAACGCAGTATTTT.

The rearrangement uses TRBV18 and TRBJ1-3, with a possible D match to TRBD1 (6 bases). The CDR3 runs to 13 residues. Germline values: CDR1 KGHSH, CDR2 LQKENI. The V end was cut by 1 base, the J end by 8 bases, with 9 bases between. CDR3: CASSPLKGDTIYF. CDR3 DNA sequence: TGTGCCAGCTCACCACTGAAGGGGGACACCATATATTTT.

This rearrangement joins TRBV7-9 to TRBJ2-5; D ambiguous. With the DNA end fitting TRBJ2-7 better, the J assignment may be wrong. CDR3 length: 13 amino acids. Per the germline V gene, CDR1 is SEHNR and CDR2 is FQNEAQ (reference sequence). This chain's CDR3 is CASSLGSYYEQYF. CDR3 bases: TGTGCCAGCAGCTTAGGCTCTTACTACGAGCAGTACTTC.

This clone was seen a single time. One end of the junction does not line up with germline, which may come from a read error. The sample has other DNA sequences that encode this CDR3 too. The V and J genes are TRBV6-6 and TRBJ2-7; perhaps TRBD1 as D (6 bases). Germline-derived CDR1 and CDR2 are MNHNY and SVGAGI (reference sequence). CDR3 length: 14 amino acids. The CDR3 here is CASSYGTHTYEQYF. CDR3 sequence (DNA): TGTGCTAGCAGTTACGGGACACATACCTACGAGCAGTACTTC.

This clone was seen more than once but under ten times. V and J are TRBV19 and TRBJ1-2; 7 nucleotides line up with TRBD1. The CDR3 contains 13 residues. The V and J ends lost 6 bases and 8 bases, in that order; junction bases with no gene match: 9. CDR1 and CDR2 (germline): LNHDA, SQIVND (reference sequence). DNA of the CDR3: TGTGCCAGTAGCAGACAGGGAGTAGGGGGCTACACCTTC. It encodes CASSRQGVGGYTF.

The chain has TRBV29-1 and TRBJ1-3; 8 nucleotides agree with TRBD1. With 0 bases clipped from V and 4 bases from J, the junction kept 8 bases outside the gene matches. Germline V gives CDR1 SQVTM, CDR2 ANQGSEA. CDR3 length: 16 residues. The CDR3 is CSVEDFRTGYGNTIYF. The CDR3 DNA reads as TGCAGCGTTGAAGACTTCAGGACAGGGTACGGAAACACCATATATTTT.

The chain combines TRBV18 with TRBJ2-2, with D possibly TRBD1 on 5 matching bases. With 6 bases removed from V and 6 bases from J, the gap between germline ends came to 17 bases. CDR1 is KGHSH and CDR2 is LQKENI in the germline V gene. CDR3 length equals 15 residues. In nucleotides, the CDR3 is TGTGCCAGCTCCCAATTTCCTAGGGGCGCCGGGGAGCTGTTTTTT. This encodes CASSQFPRGAGELFF.

The V call is TRBV27, the J call TRBJ2-5; a weak D match, TRBD1 (6 bases). The tail of the sequence fits TRBJ2-7 better, so the J call may be wrong. Germline V gene sequence: CDR1 MNHEY, CDR2 SMNVEV (reference sequence). This CDR3 region has 14 residues. This CDR3 is CASSPLWTDYEQYF. The CDR3 bases are TGTGCCAGCAGTCCCCTTTGGACAGATTACGAGCAGTACTTC.

The rearrangement uses TRBV30 and TRBJ1-2; TRBD1 is a possible D gene (6 bases). V lost 0 bases and J lost 7, with 15 bases in between. The CDR3 loop spans 14 amino acids. Germline CDR1 is GTSNPN and CDR2 is SVGIG (reference sequence). Here the CDR3 DNA reads TGTGCCTGGAGTGTAGAGGGGGAAGGACCTGGCTACACCTTC. This sequence encodes CAWSVEGEGPGYTF. Variable domain in full (rest from reference TRBV30 and TRBJ1-2): SQTIHQWPATLVQPVGSPLSLECTVEGTSNPNLYWYRQAAGRGLQLLFYSVGIGQISSEVPQNLSASRPQDRQFILSSKKLLLSDSGFYLCAWSVEGEGPGYTFGSGTRLTVV.